This record covers a single TCR beta chain. These data are taken from a study of blood T cell repertoires in COVID-19. In the study overall: Samples taken during acute and convalescent COVID-19 were collected in the United States, Italy and Spain. Sample material is recorded as cDNA or gDNA derived from T cells, B-cell-depleted T cells, or PBMCs.

Sequencing used immunoSEQ multiplex PCR; TCRdb keeps in-frame clones, though not all of them. Of roughly 150,000 clones listed, 60% to 85% are singletons. The source material was peripheral blood. The receptor was derived from a man between 60 and 70 years old with acute or convalescent COVID-19.

CDR3 protein: CASSFQNEKLFF. As DNA, the CDR3 is TGTGCCAGCAGCTTCCAAAATGAAAAACTGTTTTTT. This chain links TRBV7-2 with TRBJ1-4; D unresolved. This CDR3 comprises 12 residues. The germline gives CDR1 SGHTA, CDR2 FQGNSA. Trimming left V 3 bases short and J 5 bases short, with 4 bases between.